Following are 16 T cell receptor beta chains from one sample sequenced in a study of CD8 T cells in ankylosing spondylitis. Using its own MiXCR run on the 5' RACE reads, TCRdb lists one record per CDR3 protein. Of roughly 100,000 distinct CDR3 sequences in the sample, 24% were seen once. The sequenced sample was synovial fluid, either unsorted or a sorted T cell fraction (not recorded which). All receptors come from a male donor with ankylosing spondylitis.

The chain uses TRBV6-1 and TRBJ2-3, with D uncertain. V gave up 1 base and J gave up 9 bases, with 14 bases separating them. The CDR3 length is 14 residues. CDR1 is MNHNS, CDR2 SASEGT, per germline. CDR3 residues: CASSEVLGEVTQYF. CDR3 nucleotide sequence: TGTGCCAGCAGTGAAGTACTTGGGGAAGTAACGCAGTATTTT.

This clonotype was counted between two and nine times. The V call is TRBV11-3, the J call TRBJ2-1, with D hard to call. Germline CDR1 is SGHNT and CDR2 is YENEEA. The CDR3 is 12 amino acids. Trimming took 3 bases from V and 4 from J, leaving 4 bases between them. The CDR3 coding sequence is TGTGCCAGCAGCTTCGGGTACAATGAGCAGTTCTTC. Translating gives CASSFGYNEQFF.

The V gene is TRBV20-1, the J gene TRBJ2-7; D possibly corresponds to TRBD2 (7 bases). Trimming removed 0 bases from V and 3 bases from J, with 12 bases in between. Germline V lookup: CDR1 DFQATT, CDR2 SNEGSKA (reference sequence). This CDR3 is built from 14 residues. CDR3 in amino acids: CSARDEGDYYEQYF. The DNA of the CDR3 is TGCAGTGCTAGAGATGAGGGGGACTACTACGAGCAGTACTTC.

The chain carries TRBV19 and TRBJ1-2; no firm D call. CDR1 LNHDA and CDR2 SQIVND come from the germline V gene (reference sequence). V gave up 6 bases and J gave up 1 base, with 15 bases separating them. This CDR3 region has 15 residues. CDR3 coding DNA: TGTGCCAGTAGGGCAGCTTACTCAAATAACTATGGCTACACCTTC. Amino acid sequence: CASRAAYSNNYGYTF.

The chain combines TRBV18 with TRBJ1-2; 7 bases agree with TRBD1. The V segment lost 3 bases and the J segment 2 bases; nucleotides outside the gene matches: 9. The CDR3 length is 16 residues. Germline CDR1 and CDR2: KGHSH and LQKENI. CDR3 nucleotide sequence: TGTGCCAGCTCACCTCCCCTGGACAGGCGAAACTATGGCTACACCTTC. Translating gives CASSPPLDRRNYGYTF.

This clonotype was counted between two and nine times. In DNA form, the CDR3 reads TGTGCCAGCAGAGAACTGGACAGTTCGAACACCGGGGAGCTGTTTTTT. Translating it yields CASRELDSSNTGELFF. The gene calls are TRBV7-2 and TRBJ2-2, with a weak D call TRBD1 (6 bases). V lost 6 bases and J lost 0, with 14 bases in between. This CDR3 has 16 residues. Per germline, CDR1 SGHTA and CDR2 FQGNSA.

This chain links TRBV7-2 with TRBJ1-1, with 7 positions matching TRBD1. The CDR3 covers 16 residues. Trimming cost V 3 bases and J 1 base; bases outside gene matches: 8. In germline, CDR1 is SGHTA, CDR2 FQGNSA. The CDR3 DNA reads TGTGCCAGCAGCTTCCCCCAGACAGGGACGAACACTGAAGCTTTCTTT. It specifies CASSFPQTGTNTEAFF.

The gene calls are TRBV10-2 and TRBJ2-3; D possibly corresponds to TRBD1 (5 bases). Germline V gene data show CDR1 as WSHSY and CDR2 as SAAADI. The length of the CDR3 is 17 residues. Trimming took off 5 bases at V and 6 bases at J, with 24 bases between the two ends. The DNA for the CDR3 is TGCGCCAGCAGTCTGCTCGAGGCCAGGGTTATCTCCGATACGCAGTATTTT. This gives the protein CASSLLEARVISDTQYF.

This clonotype was counted many times. The chain links TRBV12-3 or TRBV12-4 to TRBJ2-2, with D perhaps TRBD2 (6 bases). This CDR3 has 13 residues. The V and J ends lost 8 bases and 2 bases respectively, with 9 bases between them. Written as DNA, the CDR3 is TGTGCCAGCGGGCGGGAAAACACCGGGGAGCTGTTTTTT. Its protein is CASGRENTGELFF.

This clonotype appeared a few times. The chain is built from TRBV28 and TRBJ2-2; 8 nucleotides match TRBD1. With V trimmed by 10 bases and J by 5 bases, 9 bases remained unmatched. CDR3 length: 14 residues. CDR1 is MDHEN, CDR2 SYDVKM, per germline. The CDR3 spells CATSAGQGTGELFF. CDR3 nucleotide sequence: TGTGCCACCAGCGCTGGACAGGGAACCGGGGAGCTGTTTTTT.

This clonotype was counted a few times. One end of the junction fails to match germline, which may point to a read error. This chain connects TRBV12-3 or TRBV12-4 to TRBJ1-2; D is uncertain. This CDR3 spans 13 amino acids. DNA for the CDR3: TGTGCCAGCAGTCCTCTCGGGCTTTATGGCTACATCTTC. Encoded protein: CASSPLGLYGYIF.

The V gene is TRBV6-2 or TRBV6-3, the J gene TRBJ2-5; 15 nucleotides match TRBD2. The CDR3 sequence is 15 residues long. The J segment lost 5 bases and the V segment lost 5 bases, leaving 3 bases of the junction unmatched. Germline V gene lookup returns CDR1 MNHEY and CDR2 SVGEGT. CDR3 in DNA: TGTGCCAGCAGTGGACTAGCGGGAGGGCCGGAGACCCAGTACTTC. Amino acids: CASSGLAGGPETQYF.

This clonotype was seen more than once but under ten times. V is TRBV11-1 and J is TRBJ1-3; a possible D gene is TRBD1 (6 bases). The germline V gene encodes CDR1 SGHAT and CDR2 FQDESV (reference sequence). The CDR3 covers 21 residues. V shed 1 base and J shed 0 bases, with 25 bases lying between them. The CDR3 DNA follows: TGTGCCAGCAGCTTAGGACCCGGACAGCTGGGGGGATTAAGCTCTGGAAACACCATATATTTT. This translates into CASSLGPGQLGGLSSGNTIYF.

This clonotype was seen ten or more times. The rearrangement joins TRBV15 to TRBJ1-2, with TRBD1 as a possible D gene (6 bases). Germline V lookup: CDR1 LNHNV, CDR2 YYDKDF (reference sequence). This CDR3 has 15 residues. V was pared by 0 bases and J by 2 bases, with 10 bases between. The CDR3 reads CATSRDRGGNYGYTF. In DNA form, the CDR3 reads TGTGCCACCAGCAGAGATCGTGGGGGCAACTATGGCTACACCTTC.

This clonotype was picked up a small number of times. The chain has TRBV12-3 or TRBV12-4 and TRBJ2-7; no clear D gene. The CDR3 spans 14 residues. The V gene lost 1 base and the J gene lost 2 bases, with 9 bases spanning the gap. The CDR3 protein is CASSLGDTTYEQYF. The CDR3 bases are TGTGCCAGCAGTTTAGGGGATACTACCTACGAGCAGTACTTC.

This clonotype has just a few counts. The genes are TRBV20-1 and TRBJ1-5, with 8 bases identical to TRBD1. This CDR3 spans 15 amino acids. Germline CDR1 and CDR2: DFQATT and SNEGSKA (reference sequence). With 5 bases clipped from V and 5 bases from J, the junction kept 11 bases outside the gene matches. The CDR3 region is CSAFVRTGWDQPQHF. CDR3 DNA sequence: TGCAGTGCTTTCGTTAGGACAGGGTGGGATCAGCCCCAGCATTTT.